This is a list of T cell receptor beta chains from one sample in a study of Ad26.COV2.S vaccination and SARS-CoV-2 variants. Generated by immunoSEQ multiplex PCR, the TCRdb table keeps only in-frame clones and is missing some. The table shows roughly 400,000 clones, with about 89% occurring only once. Source: peripheral blood, taken in a trial of Ad26.COV2.S vaccine versus placebo. The receptors originated from a person aged 18-60 years who received the Ad26.COV2.S COVID-19 vaccine or a placebo. Each CDR3 is given with its conserved first and last residue. A D gene is named only where the DNA matches it firmly. Size is omitted from some rows. Given values are once, few, many or a class for expanded clones.

TRBJ1-1 NA TRBV3-1/TRBV3-2 NA CASSQEWGQNTEAFF TGTGCCAGCAGCCAAGAATGGGGGCAGAACACTGAAGCTTTCTTT
TRBJ1-5 NA TRBV28 NA CASSHGQLNQPQHF TGTGCCAGCAGTCACGGACAGCTCAATCAGCCCCAGCATTTT
TRBJ2-1 TRBD2 TRBV6-5 few CASRGATSGNEQFF TGTGCCAGCAGGGGAGCGACTAGCGGCAATGAGCAGTTCTTC
TRBJ2-7 TRBD2 TRBV28 NA CASSLWGSGRAAQYF TGTGCCAGCAGTTTATGGGGTAGCGGGAGGGCCGCGCAGTACTTC
TRBJ2-1 TRBD2 TRBV2 NA CASTLYGTRDYNEQFF TGTGCCAGCACCCTATACGGGACTAGGGACTACAATGAGCAGTTCTTC
TRBJ2-1 NA TRBV28 NA CASSLRQVGEQFF TGTGCCAGCAGTTTAAGACAGGTTGGGGAGCAGTTCTTC
TRBJ1-1 TRBD1 TRBV25-1 NA CASTWGQGVNTEAFF TGTGCCAGCACCTGGGGACAGGGGGTAAACACTGAAGCTTTCTTT
TRBJ2-1 NA TRBV29-1 NA CSAARSNEQFF TGCAGCGCGGCCCGATCGAATGAGCAGTTCTTC
TRBJ2-5 TRBD2 TRBV7-9 NA CASSPGLAGGGETQYF TGTGCCAGCAGCCCAGGACTAGCGGGAGGCGGAGAGACCCAGTACTTC
TRBJ2-7 NA TRBV5-4 NA CASSEQGYEQYF TGTGCCAGCAGCGAACAGGGATACGAGCAGTACTTC
TRBJ1-1 TRBD1 TRBV30 NA CAWSAWDRDTEAFF TGTGCCTGGAGTGCCTGGGACAGGGACACTGAAGCTTTCTTT
TRBJ2-5 NA TRBV7-9 NA CASSLVGEETQYF TGTGCCAGCAGCTTGGTAGGGGAGGAGACCCAGTACTTC
TRBJ2-7 TRBD1 TRBV10-3 NA CAMGSTGGWEQYF TGTGCCATGGGGTCGACAGGGGGCTGGGAGCAGTACTTC
TRBJ2-1 TRBD2 TRBV2 NA CASSFGRAINEQFF TGTGCCAGCAGCTTCGGGAGGGCAATCAATGAGCAGTTCTTC